The T cell receptor (beta chain) described here comes from a study of beta chain features in type 1 diabetes. Study conclusions and caveats: The study found moderately but significantly shorter TCRB CDR3s in all four CD4+ subsets of Type 1 diabetes patients. Researchers reported that naive, central memory and Treg TCRB repertoires appeared more similar in patients than in healthy donors.

To note about this clone: Its antigen is not identified.

The CDR3 length is 13 residues. The germline V and J ends were trimmed by 7 bases and 4 bases, with 11 bases remaining between them. The germline gives CDR1 MDHEN, CDR2 SYDVKM. The sequenced template was cDNA made from the entire isolated RNA. TCRdb keeps only in-frame clones here, not all; method: immunoSEQ multiplex PCR. The sample contains 150,000 to 200,000 clones, around 63% of which appear only once. The source of this sequence is a young man with type 1 diabetes. Sequencing was carried out using naive CD4+ T cells from blood. J is TRBJ2-1 and V is TRBV28; D might be TRBD1 (6 bases). The CDR3 region is CASTGHPYNEQFF. The CDR3 nucleotides read TGTGCCAGCACGGGACATCCTTACAATGAGCAGTTCTTC.